The 2 T cell receptor beta chains in this list originate from one sample, sequenced in a study of T cells in Graves' hyperthyroidism and ophthalmopathy. The TCR beta CDR3 regions underwent amplification using RNA transcripts as the source. First-round RT-PCR with HTBI primers amplified the TCR CDR3 region. TCRdb recomputed calls from the multiplex PCR reads with MiXCR, one row per CDR3 protein. This table has roughly 93,000 distinct CDR3 sequences, around 50% appearing once. Specimen: blood. The receptors here all came from a woman in her thirties or forties with Graves' hyperthyroidism.

CDR3 DNA: TGTGCCAGCAGCTCCGGGACAGGGAGAATTTCGGGCTACACCTTC. The encoded protein is CASSSGTGRISGYTF. The chain has TRBV7-9 and TRBJ1-2, with TRBD1 identical over 9 bases. Per germline, CDR1 SEHNR and CDR2 FQNEAQ (reference sequence). V lost 4 bases to trimming and J lost 8 bases; unmatched junction nucleotides: 11. The CDR3 runs 15 residues.

This clonotype was seen at least ten times. V and J are TRBV20-1 and TRBJ1-5, with D possibly matching TRBD1 (5 bases). Germline V gives CDR1 DFQATT, CDR2 SNEGSKA (reference sequence). Trimming removed 3 bases from V and 0 bases from J, with 12 bases in between. The CDR3 runs 15 residues. The CDR3 DNA is TGCAGTGCTAGGGGGACCGAAGTTAGCAATCAGCCCCAGCATTTT. Amino acids: CSARGTEVSNQPQHF.